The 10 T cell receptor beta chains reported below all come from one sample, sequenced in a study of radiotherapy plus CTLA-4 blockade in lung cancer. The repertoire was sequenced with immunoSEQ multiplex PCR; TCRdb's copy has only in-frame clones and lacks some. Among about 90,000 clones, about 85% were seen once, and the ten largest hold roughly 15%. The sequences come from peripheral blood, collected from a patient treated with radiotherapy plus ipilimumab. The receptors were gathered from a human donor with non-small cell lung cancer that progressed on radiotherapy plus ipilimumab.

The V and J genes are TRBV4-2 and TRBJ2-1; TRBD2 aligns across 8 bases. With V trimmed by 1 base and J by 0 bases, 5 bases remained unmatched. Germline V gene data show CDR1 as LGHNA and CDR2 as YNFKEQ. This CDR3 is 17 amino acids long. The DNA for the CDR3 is TGTGCCAGCAGCCAAGGTTTGAGCGGGAGCTCCTACAATGAGCAGTTCTTC. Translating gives CASSQGLSGSSYNEQFF.

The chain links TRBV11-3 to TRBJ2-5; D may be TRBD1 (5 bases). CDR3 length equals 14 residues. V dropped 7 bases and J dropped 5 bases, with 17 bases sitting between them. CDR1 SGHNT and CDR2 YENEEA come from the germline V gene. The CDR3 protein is CASKLERGLETQYF. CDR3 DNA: TGTGCCAGCAAACTGGAAAGGGGTTTGGAGACCCAGTACTTC.

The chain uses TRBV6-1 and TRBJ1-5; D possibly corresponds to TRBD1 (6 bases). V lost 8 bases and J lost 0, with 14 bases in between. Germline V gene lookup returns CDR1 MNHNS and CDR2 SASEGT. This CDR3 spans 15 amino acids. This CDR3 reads CASDNGGYSNQPQHF. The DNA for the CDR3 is TGTGCCAGCGACAACGGGGGCTATAGCAATCAGCCCCAGCATTTT.

The CDR3 protein is CASSLRASRYNEQFF. The CDR3 nucleotides read TGCGCCAGCAGCCTCCGAGCTAGCCGATACAATGAGCAGTTCTTC. The chain joins TRBV4-3 to TRBJ2-1, with D possibly being TRBD2 (5 bases). The CDR3 length is 15 residues. Trimming took off 4 bases at V and 4 bases at J, with 14 bases between the two ends. Germline V gene sequence: CDR1 LGHNA, CDR2 YSLEER.

The CDR3 loop reads CASSLMALAGPDTQYF. The CDR3 nucleotides are TGTGCCAGCAGCTTAATGGCACTAGCGGGACCAGATACGCAGTATTTT. This chain joins TRBV11-2 and TRBJ2-3; 10 bases match TRBD2. The V and J ends lost 2 bases and 4 bases, in that order; junction bases with no gene match: 6. Per germline, CDR1 SGHAT and CDR2 FQNNGV. The CDR3 runs to 16 residues.

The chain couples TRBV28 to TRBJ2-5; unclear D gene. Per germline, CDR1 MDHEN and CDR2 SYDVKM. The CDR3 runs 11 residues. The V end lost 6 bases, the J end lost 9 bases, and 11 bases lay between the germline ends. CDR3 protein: CASSSRWAQYF. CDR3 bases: TGTGCCAGCAGCTCGCGTTGGGCCCAGTACTTC.

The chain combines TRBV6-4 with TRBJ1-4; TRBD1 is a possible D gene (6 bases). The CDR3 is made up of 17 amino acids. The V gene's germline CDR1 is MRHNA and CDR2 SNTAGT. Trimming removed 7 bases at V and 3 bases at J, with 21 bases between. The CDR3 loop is CASTKIGQLYSNEKLFF. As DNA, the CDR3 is TGTGCCAGCACCAAGATCGGACAGCTCTACTCTAATGAAAAACTGTTTTTT.

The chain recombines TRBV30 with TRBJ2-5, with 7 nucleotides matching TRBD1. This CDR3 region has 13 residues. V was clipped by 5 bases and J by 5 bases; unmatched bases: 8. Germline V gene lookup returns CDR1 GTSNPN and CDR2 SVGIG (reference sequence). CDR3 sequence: CAWEGTVGETQYF. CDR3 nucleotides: TGTGCCTGGGAAGGGACAGTGGGGGAGACCCAGTACTTC.

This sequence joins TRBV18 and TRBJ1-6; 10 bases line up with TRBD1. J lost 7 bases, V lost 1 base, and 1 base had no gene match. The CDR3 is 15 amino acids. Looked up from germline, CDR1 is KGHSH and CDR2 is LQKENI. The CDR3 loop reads CASSPLGQGNSPLHF. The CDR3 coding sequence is TGTGCCAGCTCACCACTGGGACAGGGGAATTCACCCCTCCACTTT.

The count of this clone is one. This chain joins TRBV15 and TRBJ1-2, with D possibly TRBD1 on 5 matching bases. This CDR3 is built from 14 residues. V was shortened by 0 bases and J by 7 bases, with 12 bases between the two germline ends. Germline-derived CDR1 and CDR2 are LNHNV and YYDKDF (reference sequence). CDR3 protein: CATSRDEGAGGYTF. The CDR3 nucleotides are TGTGCCACCAGCAGAGATGAAGGGGCGGGTGGCTACACCTTC.